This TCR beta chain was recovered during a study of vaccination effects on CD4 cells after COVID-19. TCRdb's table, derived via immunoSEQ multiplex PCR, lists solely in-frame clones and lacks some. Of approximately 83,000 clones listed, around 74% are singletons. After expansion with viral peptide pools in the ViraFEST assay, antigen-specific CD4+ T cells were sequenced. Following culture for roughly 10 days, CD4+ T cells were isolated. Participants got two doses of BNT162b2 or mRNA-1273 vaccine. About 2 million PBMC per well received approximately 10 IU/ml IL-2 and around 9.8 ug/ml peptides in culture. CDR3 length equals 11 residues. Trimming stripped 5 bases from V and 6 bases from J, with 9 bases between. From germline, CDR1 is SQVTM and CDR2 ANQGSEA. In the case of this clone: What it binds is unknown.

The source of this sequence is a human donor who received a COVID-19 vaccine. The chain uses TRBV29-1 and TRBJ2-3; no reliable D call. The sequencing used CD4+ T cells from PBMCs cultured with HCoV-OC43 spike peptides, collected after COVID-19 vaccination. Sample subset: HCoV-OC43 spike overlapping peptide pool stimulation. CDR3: CSVKPSDTQYF. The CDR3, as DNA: TGCAGCGTTAAGCCCTCTGATACGCAGTATTTT.